The next 29 T cell receptor beta chains were all read from a single sample in a study of OX40 agonist ivuxolimab in advanced cancers. This table comes from immunoSEQ multiplex PCR, and its TCRdb copy is limited to in-frame clones, with some not included. Of around 65,000 clones in the sample, 85% to 95% were seen once. The material sequenced was CD4+ or CD8+ T cells sorted from blood, taken in a trial of the OX40 agonist ivuxolimab. The receptors derive from an adult with an advanced solid tumor such as melanoma, head and neck, liver or kidney cancer.

This clone has only one observation. The chain recombines TRBV7-6 with TRBJ2-3; D is possibly TRBD2 (6 bases). Germline CDR1 and CDR2: SGHVS and FNYEAQ. CDR3 length: 16 amino acids. Deletions cut 0 bases from V and 2 bases from J, with 12 bases between. This CDR3 is CASSLAEAGTTDTQYF. The CDR3 DNA is TGTGCCAGCAGCTTAGCGGAGGCGGGGACCACAGATACGCAGTATTTT.

J is TRBJ1-1 and V is TRBV5-1, with unresolved D. Germline V gives CDR1 SGHRS, CDR2 YFSETQ. Trimming pared 1 base from V and 2 bases from J, leaving 9 bases between. The CDR3 sequence is 14 residues long. CDR3 protein: CASSLLQENTEAFF. As DNA, the CDR3 is TGCGCCAGCAGCTTGTTGCAGGAAAACACTGAAGCTTTCTTT.

The CDR3, as DNA: TGTGCCAGCAGTCAACAGGGGGTGGGGGAGACCCAGTACTTC. The encoded protein is CASSQQGVGETQYF. The gene calls are TRBV28 and TRBJ2-5; 8 nucleotides line up with TRBD1. The germline gives CDR1 MDHEN, CDR2 SYDVKM. The length of the CDR3 is 14 residues. V was pared by 5 bases and J by 5 bases, with 7 bases of the junction left unmatched.

V gene TRBV9 combines with J gene TRBJ2-7; maybe TRBD2 (6 bases). V lost 0 bases and J lost 2, with 9 bases in between. The CDR3 is 14 amino acids. Germline loops: CDR1 SGDLS, CDR2 YYNGEE. In DNA form, the CDR3 reads TGTGCCAGCAGCGTAGGCGGGGATCCCTACGAGCAGTACTTC. It is translated as CASSVGGDPYEQYF.

J is TRBJ1-4 and V is TRBV6-5, with D maybe TRBD1 (5 bases). The V and J ends lost 2 bases and 8 bases respectively, with 12 bases between them. The CDR3 has 14 amino acids. In germline, CDR1 is MNHEY, CDR2 SVGAGI. The CDR3 region is CASSYSREGEKLFF. The CDR3 DNA reads TGTGCCAGCAGTTACAGCAGGGAAGGGGAAAAACTGTTTTTT.

This chain uses TRBV4-1 with TRBJ2-2; 11 nucleotides align to TRBD1. The CDR3 is 17 amino acids. Trimming cost V 1 base and J 3 bases; bases outside gene matches: 4. Germline CDR1 MGHRA, CDR2 YSYEKL. CDR3 in amino acids: CASSQGGQGAHTGELFF. The DNA of the CDR3 is TGCGCCAGCAGCCAAGGAGGACAGGGGGCTCACACCGGGGAGCTGTTTTTT.

This sequence joins TRBV7-9 and TRBJ2-5; the D is unclear. The CDR3 covers 15 residues. Per the germline V gene, CDR1 is SEHNR and CDR2 is FQNEAQ (reference sequence). V was pared by 5 bases and J by 5 bases, with 18 bases between. The CDR3 DNA sequence: TGTGCCAGCAGCGCTAGGGTGGGCTCAGTGGAGACCCAGTACTTC. It translates to CASSARVGSVETQYF. The full variable domain, completed using reference TRBV7-9 and TRBJ2-5, is DTGVSQNPRHKITKRGQNVTFRCDPISEHNRLYWYRQTLGQGPEFLTYFQNEAQLEKSRLLSDRFSAERPKGSFSTLEIQRTEQGDSAMYLCASSARVGSVETQYFGPGTRLLVL.

The chain uses TRBV20-1 and TRBJ1-1; D perhaps matches TRBD1 (5 bases). There are 11 residues in the CDR3. Deletions cut 7 bases from V and 3 bases from J, with 9 bases between. Germline V gene sequence: CDR1 DFQATT, CDR2 SNEGSKA (reference sequence). In DNA form, the CDR3 reads TGCAGTGTTGCAGGGTACACTGAAGCTTTCTTT. Encoded protein: CSVAGYTEAFF.

This chain joins TRBV19 and TRBJ2-7, with D possibly matching TRBD2 (6 bases). Per the germline V gene, CDR1 is LNHDA and CDR2 is SQIVND (reference sequence). The CDR3 is 15 amino acids. V was trimmed by 8 bases and J by 0 bases, leaving 17 bases between them. For the CDR3, the DNA is TGTGCCAGTGCACTCCGGGACGGGAGCTCCTACGAGCAGTACTTC. It specifies CASALRDGSSYEQYF.

The gene calls are TRBV27 and TRBJ1-3; D is possibly TRBD1 (5 bases). Germline assignment: CDR1 MNHEY and CDR2 SMNVEV (reference sequence). V was shortened by 2 bases and J by 0 bases, with 8 bases between the two germline ends. The CDR3 length is 15 residues. CDR3 in amino acids: CASSLRGGSGNTIYF. The CDR3 DNA is TGTGCCAGCAGTTTACGGGGCGGCTCTGGAAACACCATATATTTT.

CDR3 nucleotide sequence: TGCGCCAGCAGCCAAGTCGGAAGGGATGACGGCTACACCTTC. It encodes CASSQVGRDDGYTF. The chain couples TRBV4-1 to TRBJ1-2; D is unclear. With 1 base removed from V and 8 bases from J, the gap between germline ends came to 14 bases. The CDR3 is 14 residues long. Looked up from germline, CDR1 is MGHRA and CDR2 is YSYEKL.

At least ten counts were recorded for this clone. The V and J genes are TRBV7-6 and TRBJ2-2, with D possibly being TRBD2 (7 bases). V lost 8 bases, J lost 5 bases, and 18 bases lay in between. CDR3 length: 15 residues. Per germline, CDR1 SGHVS and CDR2 FNYEAQ. As DNA, the CDR3 is TGTGCCAGCGAGTCGGGGGGCGCAATTACCGGGGAGCTGTTTTTT. This translates into CASESGGAITGELFF.

The J gene is TRBJ2-1, the V gene TRBV11-2; D is perhaps TRBD2 (6 bases). With 5 bases removed from V and 0 bases from J, the gap between germline ends came to 8 bases. The V gene's germline CDR1 is SGHAT and CDR2 FQNNGV. The CDR3 has 14 amino acids. For the CDR3, the DNA is TGTGCCAGCAGCCTGGGAGGCTCCTACAATGAGCAGTTCTTC. This codes for CASSLGGSYNEQFF.

This clone has just one count. The gene calls are TRBV6-5 and TRBJ2-5; 7 bases map to TRBD1. This CDR3 has 15 amino acids. The V and J ends lost 0 bases and 2 bases, in that order; junction bases with no gene match: 3. Germline CDR1 MNHEY, CDR2 SVGAGI. The CDR3 here is CASSYSMGQQETQYF. As DNA, the CDR3 is TGTGCCAGCAGTTACTCGATGGGACAGCAAGAGACCCAGTACTTC.

This sequence joins TRBV2 and TRBJ2-1; D uncertain. The CDR3 totals 12 residues. The V gene's germline CDR1 is SNHLY and CDR2 FYNNEI. The V gene lost 7 bases and the J gene lost 4 bases, with 8 bases spanning the gap. The CDR3 protein is CASKPLYNEQFF. DNA for the CDR3: TGTGCCAGCAAGCCACTGTACAATGAGCAGTTCTTC. The complete variable domain, with remaining parts taken from reference TRBV2 and TRBJ2-1, reads EPEVTQTPSHQVTQMGQEVILRCVPISNHLYFYWYRQILGQKVEFLVSFYNNEISEKSEIFDDQFSVERPDGSNFTLKIRSTKLEDSAMYFCASKPLYNEQFFGPGTRLTVL.

The chain links TRBV5-4 to TRBJ2-3, with 8 positions matching TRBD1. The CDR3 is made up of 15 amino acids. Germline CDR1 and CDR2: SGHNT and YYREEE (reference sequence). J lost 0 bases, V lost 4 bases, and 4 bases had no gene match. The CDR3 loop is CASSHRDRSTDTQYF. The CDR3 DNA follows: TGTGCCAGCAGCCACCGGGACAGGAGCACAGATACGCAGTATTTT. The entire variable domain, with the rest obtained from reference TRBV5-4 and TRBJ2-3, is as follows: ETGVTQSPTHLIKTRGQQVTLRCSSQSGHNTVSWYQQALGQGPQFIFQYYREEENGRGNFPPRFSGLQFPNYSSELNVNALELDDSALYLCASSHRDRSTDTQYFGPGTRLTVL.

The J gene is TRBJ2-3, the V gene TRBV21-1; the table's D gene call, TRBD1, was not cross checked with the DNA. TRBV21-1 has pseudogene status. CDR3 length: 17 amino acids. CDR3 nucleotides: TGTGCCAGCAGCAAAGAGGGAAGGGGGAAAAGCACAGATACGCAGTATTTT. Translating it yields CASSKEGRGKSTDTQYF.

This clone appeared a single time. CDR3 sequence (DNA): TGTGCCAGCAGTCTGGGACAGGCGGTTGAAGCTTTCTTT. Its protein product is CASSLGQAVEAFF. The genes are TRBV27 and TRBJ1-1; 8 bases match TRBD1. The CDR3 has 13 amino acids. In germline, CDR1 is MNHEY, CDR2 SMNVEV (reference sequence). V was clipped by 5 bases and J by 7 bases; unmatched bases: 6.

V is TRBV7-6 and J is TRBJ1-4; D remains unclear. This CDR3 is built from 18 residues. CDR1 SGHVS and CDR2 FNYEAQ come from the germline V gene. Trimming stripped 5 bases from V and 6 bases from J, with 25 bases between. For the CDR3, the DNA is TGTGCCAGCAGCGAGGACCCCCCGGCGACCCGTAGTGATGAAAAACTGTTTTTT. It encodes CASSEDPPATRSDEKLFF.

This clone was observed once. For the CDR3, the DNA is TGTGCCAGCAGAAGAACTGACAGAGGCCCTCAAGCTTTCTTT. Translating gives CASRRTDRGPQAFF. V is TRBV27 and J is TRBJ1-1; tentative D call: TRBD1 (5 bases). Germline CDR1 reads MNHEY; CDR2 reads SMNVEV (reference sequence). There are 14 residues in the CDR3. Trimming took off 6 bases at V and 9 bases at J, with 20 bases between the two ends.

In this sample, this clone turned up once. V and J are TRBV5-6 and TRBJ1-1, with D tentatively TRBD1 (5 bases). CDR3 size: 11 residues. The V end lost 4 bases, the J end lost 6 bases, and 7 bases lay between the germline ends. Germline V gene sequence: CDR1 SGHDT, CDR2 YYEEEE. The CDR3 spells CASSLGPEAFF. The CDR3 nucleotides are TGTGCCAGCAGCCTGGGACCTGAAGCTTTCTTT.

This clone was seen once. The gene calls are TRBV19 and TRBJ2-7; 8 nucleotides align to TRBD2. From germline, CDR1 is LNHDA and CDR2 SQIVND (reference sequence). The CDR3 has 13 residues. Germline trimming cut 10 bases from V and 5 bases from J; bases unmatched to any gene: 10. The CDR3 protein is CATAAGGLNEQYF. The CDR3 DNA reads as TGTGCCACTGCCGCGGGGGGACTAAACGAGCAGTACTTC.

This clone was recorded once. This rearrangement joins TRBV10-2 to TRBJ2-7, with D perhaps matching TRBD2 (5 bases). The CDR3 loop spans 18 amino acids. The germline V gene encodes CDR1 WSHSY and CDR2 SAAADI. V was trimmed by 4 bases and J by 2 bases, leaving 24 bases between them. The CDR3 DNA sequence: TGCGCCAGCAGTGGGTGGGTCCAGGCCCGGGGAAATACCTACGAGCAGTACTTC. Protein product: CASSGWVQARGNTYEQYF.

This rearrangement joins TRBV7-2 to TRBJ1-1; D is uncertain. The V gene lost 2 bases and the J gene lost 1 base, with 5 bases spanning the gap. The CDR3 is 13 residues long. In germline, CDR1 is SGHTA, CDR2 FQGNSA. CDR3: CASSLWGNTEAFF. CDR3 nucleotides: TGTGCCAGCAGCTTATGGGGGAACACTGAAGCTTTCTTT.

The rearrangement links TRBV19 to TRBJ2-7; 8 nucleotides agree with TRBD1. Germline assignment: CDR1 LNHDA and CDR2 SQIVND (reference sequence). The junction had 3 bases not matched to a gene; V was cut back by 2 bases and J by 3 bases. The CDR3 totals 14 residues. CDR3 region: CASSIRDRFYEQYF. CDR3 nucleotides: TGTGCCAGTAGTATACGGGACAGGTTCTACGAGCAGTACTTC.

In this sample, this clone turned up a few times. The V and J genes are TRBV4-2 and TRBJ2-7; TRBD2 matches 9 bases. CDR1 and CDR2 from the germline V gene are LGHNA and YNFKEQ. The J segment lost 5 bases and the V segment lost 0 bases, leaving 8 bases of the junction unmatched. This CDR3 comprises 16 residues. CDR3 DNA sequence: TGTGCCAGCAGCCAAGAACCGGCGGGAGGGCCCGACGAGCAGTACTTC. This codes for CASSQEPAGGPDEQYF.

This chain uses TRBV7-9 with TRBJ2-2; 9 bases map to TRBD1. Germline lookup yields CDR1 SEHNR and CDR2 FQNEAQ (reference sequence). The CDR3 sequence is 15 residues long. J was trimmed by 3 bases and V by 5 bases; bases with no gene match: 4. The CDR3 loop is CASSPTGGDTGELFF. In DNA, the CDR3 is TGTGCCAGCAGCCCGACAGGGGGTGACACCGGGGAGCTGTTTTTT.

V gene TRBV7-9 combines with J gene TRBJ1-1; D call uncertain. Germline CDR1 reads SEHNR; CDR2 reads FQNEAQ (reference sequence). V lost 1 base to trimming and J lost 6 bases, with 3 bases between them. This CDR3 is built from 11 residues. The CDR3 DNA follows: TGTGCCAGCAGCTTAGTGGCTGAAGCTTTCTTT. It specifies CASSLVAEAFF.

This clone is a singleton in its sample. This rearrangement joins TRBV19 to TRBJ2-1; tentatively, D is TRBD2 (5 bases). V lost 3 bases and J 5 bases, leaving 8 bases between the germline ends. The CDR3 length is 13 residues. The germline V gene encodes CDR1 LNHDA and CDR2 SQIVND (reference sequence). CDR3 DNA sequence: TGTGCCAGTAGTATTACGGGAAACAATGAGCAGTTCTTC. Translation gives CASSITGNNEQFF.